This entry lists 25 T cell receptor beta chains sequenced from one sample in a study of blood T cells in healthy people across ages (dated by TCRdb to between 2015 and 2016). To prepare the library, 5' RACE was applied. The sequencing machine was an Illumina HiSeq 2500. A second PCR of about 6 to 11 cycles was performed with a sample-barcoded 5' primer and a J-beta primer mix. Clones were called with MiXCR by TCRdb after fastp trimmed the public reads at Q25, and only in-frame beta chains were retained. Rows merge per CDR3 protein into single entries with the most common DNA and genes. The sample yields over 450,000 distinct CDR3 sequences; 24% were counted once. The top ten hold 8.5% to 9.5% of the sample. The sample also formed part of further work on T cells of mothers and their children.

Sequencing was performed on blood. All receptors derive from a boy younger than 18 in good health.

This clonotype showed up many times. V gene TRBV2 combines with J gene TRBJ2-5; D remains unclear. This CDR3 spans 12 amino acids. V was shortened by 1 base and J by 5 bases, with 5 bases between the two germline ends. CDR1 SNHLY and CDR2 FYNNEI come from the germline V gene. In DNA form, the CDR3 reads TGTGCCAGCAGTGAAGGGCGGGAGACCCAGTACTTC. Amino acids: CASSEGRETQYF.

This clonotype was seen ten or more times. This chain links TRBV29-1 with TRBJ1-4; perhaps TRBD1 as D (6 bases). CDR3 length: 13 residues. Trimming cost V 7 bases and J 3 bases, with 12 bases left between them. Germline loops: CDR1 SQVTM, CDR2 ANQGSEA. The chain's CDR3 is CSAVRGPNEKLFF. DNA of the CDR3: TGCAGCGCCGTCAGGGGACCTAATGAAAAACTGTTTTTT.

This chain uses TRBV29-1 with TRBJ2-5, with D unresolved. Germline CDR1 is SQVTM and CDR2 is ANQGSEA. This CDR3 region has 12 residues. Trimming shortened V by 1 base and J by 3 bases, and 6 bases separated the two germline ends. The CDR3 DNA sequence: TGCAGCGTTGAAGGGGCGGAAGAGACCCAGTACTTC. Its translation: CSVEGAEETQYF. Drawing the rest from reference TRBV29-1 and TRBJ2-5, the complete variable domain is SAVISQKPSRDICQRGTSLTIQCQVDSQVTMMFWYRQQPGQSLTLIATANQGSEATYESGFVIDKFPISRPNLTFSTLTVSNMSPEDSSIYLCSVEGAEETQYFGPGTRLLVL.

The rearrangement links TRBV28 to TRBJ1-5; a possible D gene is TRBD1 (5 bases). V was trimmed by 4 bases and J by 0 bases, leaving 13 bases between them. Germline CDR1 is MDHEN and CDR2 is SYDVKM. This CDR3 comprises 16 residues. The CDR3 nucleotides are TGTGCCAGCAGTTCACTCGGGGGAAATAGCAATCAGCCCCAGCATTTT. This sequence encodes CASSSLGGNSNQPQHF.

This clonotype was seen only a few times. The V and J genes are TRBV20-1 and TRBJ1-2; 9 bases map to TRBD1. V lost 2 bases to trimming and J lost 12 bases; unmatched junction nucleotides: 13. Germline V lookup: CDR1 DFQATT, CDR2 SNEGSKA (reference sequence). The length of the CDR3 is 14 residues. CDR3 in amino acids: CSARIIRTTGGDTF. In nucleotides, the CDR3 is TGCAGTGCTAGAATTATTAGAACGACAGGGGGGGACACCTTC.

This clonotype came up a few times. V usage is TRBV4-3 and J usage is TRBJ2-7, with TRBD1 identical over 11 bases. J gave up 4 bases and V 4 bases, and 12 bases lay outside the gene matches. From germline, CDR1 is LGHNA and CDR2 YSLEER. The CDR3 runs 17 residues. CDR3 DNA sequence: TGCGCCAGCAGCCCATCTCCTCCGGGACAGGGGGTGTACGAGCAGTACTTC. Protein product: CASSPSPPGQGVYEQYF.

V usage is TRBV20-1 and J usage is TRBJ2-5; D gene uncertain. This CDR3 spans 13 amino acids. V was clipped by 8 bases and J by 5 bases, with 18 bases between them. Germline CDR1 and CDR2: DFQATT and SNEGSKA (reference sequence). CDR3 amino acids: CSSSSRGGETQYF. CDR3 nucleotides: TGCAGTTCCAGTAGTAGAGGTGGTGAGACCCAGTACTTC.

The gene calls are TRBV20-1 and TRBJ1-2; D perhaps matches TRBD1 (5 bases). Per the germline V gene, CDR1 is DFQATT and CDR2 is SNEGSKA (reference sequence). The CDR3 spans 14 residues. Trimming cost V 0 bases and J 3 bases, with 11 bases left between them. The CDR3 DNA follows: TGCAGTGCTAGAGATTCGGGGGGATACTATGGCTACACCTTC. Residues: CSARDSGGYYGYTF.

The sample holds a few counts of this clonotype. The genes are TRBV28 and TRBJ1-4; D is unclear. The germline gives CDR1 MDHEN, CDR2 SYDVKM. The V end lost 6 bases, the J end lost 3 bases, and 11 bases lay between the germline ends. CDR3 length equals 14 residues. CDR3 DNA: TGTGCCAGCAGCAAACGGGGTGCTAATGAAAAACTGTTTTTT. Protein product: CASSKRGANEKLFF.

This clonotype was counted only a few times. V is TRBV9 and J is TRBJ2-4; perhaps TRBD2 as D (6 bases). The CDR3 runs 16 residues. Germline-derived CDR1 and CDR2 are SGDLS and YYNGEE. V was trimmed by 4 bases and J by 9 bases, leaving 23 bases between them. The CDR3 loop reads CASSSPEGLTRSIQYF. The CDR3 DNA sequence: TGTGCCAGCAGCAGCCCTGAGGGACTGACTCGCAGCATTCAGTACTTC.

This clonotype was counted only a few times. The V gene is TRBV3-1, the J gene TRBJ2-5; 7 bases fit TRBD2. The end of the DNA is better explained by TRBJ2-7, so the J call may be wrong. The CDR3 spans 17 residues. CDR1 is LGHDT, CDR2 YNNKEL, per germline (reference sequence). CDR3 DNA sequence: TGTGCCAGCAGCCAAGGAGCGGGAATAGATCCCTCCTACGAGCAGTACTTC. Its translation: CASSQGAGIDPSYEQYF.

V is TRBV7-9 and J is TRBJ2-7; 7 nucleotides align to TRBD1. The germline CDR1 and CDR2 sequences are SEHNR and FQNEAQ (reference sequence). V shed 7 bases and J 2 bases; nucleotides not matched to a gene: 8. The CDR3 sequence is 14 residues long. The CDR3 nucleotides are TGTGCCAGCATCAATACAGGGGTCACCTACGAGCAGTACTTC. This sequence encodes CASINTGVTYEQYF.

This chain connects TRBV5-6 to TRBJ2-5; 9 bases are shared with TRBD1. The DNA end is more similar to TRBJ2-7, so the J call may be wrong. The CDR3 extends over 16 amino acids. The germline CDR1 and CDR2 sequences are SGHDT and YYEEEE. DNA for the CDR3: TGTGCCAGCAGCTCGGCCGGGACAGGGACGGCCTACGAGCAGTACTTC. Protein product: CASSSAGTGTAYEQYF.

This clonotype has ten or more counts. The chain's CDR3 is CSALSSGNTDTQYF. In DNA form, the CDR3 reads TGCAGCGCGCTATCTAGCGGGAACACAGATACGCAGTATTTT. This rearrangement joins TRBV20-1 to TRBJ2-3; 9 nucleotides align to TRBD2. CDR1 is DFQATT and CDR2 is SNEGSKA in the germline V gene (reference sequence). The CDR3 runs 14 residues.

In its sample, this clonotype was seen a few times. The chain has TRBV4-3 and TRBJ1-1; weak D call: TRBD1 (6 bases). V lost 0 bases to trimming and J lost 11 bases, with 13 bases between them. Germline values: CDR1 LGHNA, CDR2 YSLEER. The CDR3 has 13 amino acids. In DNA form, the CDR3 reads TGCGCCAGCAGCCAAGATACAGGGACGGGGGCTTTCTTT. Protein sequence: CASSQDTGTGAFF.

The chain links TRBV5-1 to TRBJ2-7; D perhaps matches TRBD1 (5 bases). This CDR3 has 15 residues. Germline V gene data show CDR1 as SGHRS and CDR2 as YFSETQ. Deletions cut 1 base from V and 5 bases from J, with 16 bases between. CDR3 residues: CASSLTQNPGNEQYF. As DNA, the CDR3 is TGCGCCAGCAGCTTGACCCAGAATCCAGGGAACGAGCAGTACTTC.

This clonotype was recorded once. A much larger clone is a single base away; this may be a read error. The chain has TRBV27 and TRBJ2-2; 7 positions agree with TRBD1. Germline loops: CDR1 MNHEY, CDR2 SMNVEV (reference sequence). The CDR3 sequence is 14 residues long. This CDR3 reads CASSLDRNTGEPFF. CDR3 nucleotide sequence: TGTGCCAGCAGTCTGGACAGGAACACCGGGGAGCCGTTTTTT.

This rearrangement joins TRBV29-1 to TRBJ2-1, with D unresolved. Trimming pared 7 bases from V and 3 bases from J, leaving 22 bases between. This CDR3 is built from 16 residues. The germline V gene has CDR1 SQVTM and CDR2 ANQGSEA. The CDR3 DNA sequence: TGCAGCGCCCCGACGGACGGAAAGCCAGACTACAATGAGCAGTTCTTC. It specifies CSAPTDGKPDYNEQFF.

The CDR3 DNA reads TGTGCCAGCAGCTTAAGGGGGCTAGGTGACACTGAAGCTTTCTTT. It translates to CASSLRGLGDTEAFF. V usage is TRBV5-5 and J usage is TRBJ1-1; the match to TRBD1 covers 7 bases. CDR1 and CDR2 from the germline V gene are SGHKS and YYEKEE (reference sequence). V lost 2 bases to trimming and J lost 3 bases; unmatched junction nucleotides: 7. This CDR3 spans 15 amino acids.

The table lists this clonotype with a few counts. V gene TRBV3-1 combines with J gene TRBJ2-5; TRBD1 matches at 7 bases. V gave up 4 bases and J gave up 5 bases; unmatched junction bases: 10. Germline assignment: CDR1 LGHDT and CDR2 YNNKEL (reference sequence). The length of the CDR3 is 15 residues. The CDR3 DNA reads TGTGCCAGCAGCCTTACCGGGACAGCTGGGGAGACCCAGTACTTC. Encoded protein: CASSLTGTAGETQYF.

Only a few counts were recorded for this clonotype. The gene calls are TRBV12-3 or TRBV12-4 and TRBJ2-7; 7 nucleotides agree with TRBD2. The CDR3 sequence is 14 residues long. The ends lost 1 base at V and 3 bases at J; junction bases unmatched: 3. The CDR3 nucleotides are TGTGCCAGCAGTTTAGGTGGGAGGGTCTACGAGCAGTACTTC. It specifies CASSLGGRVYEQYF.

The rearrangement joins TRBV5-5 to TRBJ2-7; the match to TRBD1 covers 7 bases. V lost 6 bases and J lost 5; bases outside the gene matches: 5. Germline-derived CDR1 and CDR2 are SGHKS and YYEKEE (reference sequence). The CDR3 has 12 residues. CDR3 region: CASTPQGDEQYF. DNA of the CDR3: TGTGCCAGCACCCCCCAGGGGGACGAGCAGTACTTC.

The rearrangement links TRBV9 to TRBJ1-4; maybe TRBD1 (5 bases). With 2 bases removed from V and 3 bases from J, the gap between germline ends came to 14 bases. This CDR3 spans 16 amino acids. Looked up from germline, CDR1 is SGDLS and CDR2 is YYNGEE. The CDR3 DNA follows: TGTGCCAGCAGCGTTGATCCGGGGCCGCCTAATGAAAAACTGTTTTTT. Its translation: CASSVDPGPPNEKLFF.

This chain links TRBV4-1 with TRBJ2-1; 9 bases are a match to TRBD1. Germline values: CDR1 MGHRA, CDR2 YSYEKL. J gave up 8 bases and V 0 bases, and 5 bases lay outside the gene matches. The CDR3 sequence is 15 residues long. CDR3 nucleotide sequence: TGCGCCAGCAGCCAAGACACAGGGGGCTTTGATGAGCAGTTCTTC. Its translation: CASSQDTGGFDEQFF.

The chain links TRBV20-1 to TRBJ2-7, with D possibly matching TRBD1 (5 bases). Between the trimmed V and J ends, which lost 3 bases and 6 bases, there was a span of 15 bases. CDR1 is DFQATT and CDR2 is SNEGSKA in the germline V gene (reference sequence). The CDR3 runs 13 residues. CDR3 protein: CSASHGREGEQYF. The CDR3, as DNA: TGCAGTGCTAGTCACGGCAGGGAAGGCGAGCAGTACTTC.